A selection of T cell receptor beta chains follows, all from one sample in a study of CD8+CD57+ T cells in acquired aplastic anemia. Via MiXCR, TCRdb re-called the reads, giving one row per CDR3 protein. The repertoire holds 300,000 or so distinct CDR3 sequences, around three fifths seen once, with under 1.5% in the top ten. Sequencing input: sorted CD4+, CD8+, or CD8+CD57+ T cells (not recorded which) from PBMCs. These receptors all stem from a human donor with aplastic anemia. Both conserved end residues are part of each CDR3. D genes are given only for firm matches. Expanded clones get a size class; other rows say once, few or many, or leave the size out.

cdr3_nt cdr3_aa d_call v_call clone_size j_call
TGCAGCGACCAGGACAGTTCCTACAATGAGCAGTTCTTC CSDQDSSYNEQFF NA TRBV29-1 NA TRBJ2-1
TGTGCCAGCAGCTCAACAGGGGAAGGAAACACCATATATTTT CASSSTGEGNTIYF TRBD1 TRBV7-9 NA TRBJ1-3
TGTGCCAGCAGCTTAGGTCTGGGAGCGGTAGATACGCAGTATTTT CASSLGLGAVDTQYF NA TRBV7-6 NA TRBJ2-3
TGCGCCAGCAGTGAGTCTCTACAGGGAGCTAACACTGAAGCTTTCTTT CASSESLQGANTEAFF NA TRBV10-1 once TRBJ1-1
TGTGCCAGCAGTCGAATAGCGGGGGGACAAGAGCAGTACTTC CASSRIAGGQEQYF TRBD2 TRBV2 NA TRBJ2-7
TGCAGCGCTGGGAGGGTCGACACTGAAGCTTTCTTT CSAGRVDTEAFF NA TRBV29-1 few TRBJ1-1
TGTGCCAGCAGCTTGCGGCGGGGCAATCAGCCCCAGCATTTT CASSLRRGNQPQHF NA TRBV5-4 NA TRBJ1-5
TGTGCCGGCAGAGGCAGTGTGAACACTGAAGCTTTCTTT CAGRGSVNTEAFF NA TRBV12-3/TRBV12-4 NA TRBJ1-1
TGCAGTGCATTATCCAGGGTAGAGGCCTACGAGCAGTACTTC CSALSRVEAYEQYF NA TRBV20-1 NA TRBJ2-7
TGCAGTGCTAGATGGCCCGTGGGGGGGAGCCACCCCCTCTCCTACAATGAGCAGTTCTTC CSARWPVGGSHPLSYNEQFF TRBD2 TRBV20-1 NA TRBJ2-1
TGTGCCAGCCCCATCGGGAGTGAAGCTTTCTTT CASPIGSEAFF NA TRBV25-1 NA TRBJ1-1
TGTGCCAGCAGCCCATGGTCGGCCCCGCTAACATTTGAAGCTTTCTTT CASSPWSAPLTFEAFF NA TRBV11-2 NA TRBJ1-1
TGTGCCATCAGTAGACTAGCGGGGGGGCCCGGTGATACGCAGTATTTT CAISRLAGGPGDTQYF TRBD2 TRBV10-3 NA TRBJ2-3
TGTGCCAGCATGGCGTGGTCTGGAAACACCGGGGAGCTGTTTTTT CASMAWSGNTGELFF NA TRBV2 NA TRBJ2-2
TGCAGTGCTAAGGGCCCTAGCGGGGGGAGCCCAGATACGCAGTATTTT CSAKGPSGGSPDTQYF TRBD2 TRBV20-1 few TRBJ2-3
TGTGCCAGCAGCCCGGGGAGGGGTTCAGAGACCCAGTACTTC CASSPGRGSETQYF TRBD2 TRBV5-4 many TRBJ2-5
TGTGCCAGCAGCTTCCCCGGGACTAGAGATTTTGAGCAGTTCTTC CASSFPGTRDFEQFF TRBD2 TRBV7-9 NA TRBJ2-1
TGTGCCAGCAGGGAGGGACAGGGGAATGAAAAACTGTTTTTT CASREGQGNEKLFF TRBD1 TRBV6-1 many TRBJ1-4
TGTGCCAGCACCTCTAGGGAAGGCCACACTAACTATGGCTACACCTTC CASTSREGHTNYGYTF NA TRBV7-8 NA TRBJ1-2
TGCAGCGTTAGTACAGGGGGGGGATCCTACGAGCAGTACTTC CSVSTGGGSYEQYF NA TRBV29-1 many TRBJ2-7
TGCGCCAGCAGTTATACACCCGGGACAGGGCTCGGCGAGCAGTACTTC CASSYTPGTGLGEQYF TRBD1 TRBV5-1 many TRBJ2-7
TGCAGTGCTAGAGATCCAGGAGGATACATTCAGTACTTC CSARDPGGYIQYF NA TRBV20-1 NA TRBJ2-4
TGTGCCATCAGTGAGTCGCCACAATTACCCTACGAGCAGTACTTC CAISESPQLPYEQYF NA TRBV10-3 many TRBJ2-7
TGTGCCACCGGACAGCCGTCGGACACCGGGGAGCTGTTTTTT CATGQPSDTGELFF NA TRBV3-1 many TRBJ2-2
TGTGCCAGCATGGGTGGAAGCGAGCAGTACTTC CASMGGSEQYF NA TRBV2 NA TRBJ2-7
TGCAGCGGATCGACAGGGCCCACAGATACGCAGTATTTT CSGSTGPTDTQYF TRBD1 TRBV29-1 few TRBJ2-3
TGCAGTGCTCTTTTTACGGGACAGGGTTTGAGAGAGCAGTACTTC CSALFTGQGLREQYF TRBD1 TRBV20-1 NA TRBJ2-7
TGCGCCAGCAGCTCGGGACTAGGGGGACTCGCCGTATTGTACTTC CASSSGLGGLAVLYF TRBD2 TRBV5-1 NA TRBJ2-7
TGTGCCAGCAGCGTATTAGACAGTAATTCACCCCTCCACTTT CASSVLDSNSPLHF NA TRBV9 NA TRBJ1-6
TGTGCCACCAGCGGACAGGACACCGGGGAGCTGTTTTTT CATSGQDTGELFF TRBD1 TRBV24-1 NA TRBJ2-2
TGTGCCAGCAGCTTAAGAGGGAGCTCTGGAAACACTGAAGCTTTCTTT CASSLRGSSGNTEAFF NA TRBV7-9 NA TRBJ1-1
TGTGCCAGCAGCTTAGAAACAGGGCTTTACGAGCAGTACTTC CASSLETGLYEQYF NA TRBV11-2 many TRBJ2-7
TGCAGCGTGGACCTCAGGGAGGGGAACACCATATATTTT CSVDLREGNTIYF NA TRBV29-1 NA TRBJ1-3
TGTGCCAGCACCCTCGGGACTAGAAATTACGAGCAGTACTTC CASTLGTRNYEQYF TRBD2 TRBV7-2 NA TRBJ2-7
TGTGCCAGCAGCATAGCTCCAAATTCACCCCTCCACTTT CASSIAPNSPLHF NA TRBV2 NA TRBJ1-6
TGTGCCACCAGTGAGGCTAGCGGGACCCTGAACACCGGGGAGCTGTTTTTT CATSEASGTLNTGELFF TRBD2 TRBV24-1 NA TRBJ2-2
TGCAGCGTTGGGGGTTCGAGCGGGAGTGTCGAAAATGAGCAGTTCTTC CSVGGSSGSVENEQFF TRBD2 TRBV29-1 few TRBJ2-1
TGTGCCAGCAGCTTAGCCAATGGAGGTCAGCCCCAGCATTTT CASSLANGGQPQHF NA TRBV7-9 NA TRBJ1-5
TGTGCCACCAGCACAATCACAGATACGCAGTATTTT CATSTITDTQYF NA TRBV24-1 NA TRBJ2-3
TGCGCCAGCAGCTTGGGCAAAGAGACCCAGTACTTC CASSLGKETQYF NA TRBV5-1 NA TRBJ2-5
TGTGCCAGCAGCAAACTAGCGGGAAATGAGCAGTTCTTC CASSKLAGNEQFF TRBD2 TRBV5-8 many TRBJ2-1
TGTGCCAGCAGCTTAGAAGGGCAGGGGGCGGCCCTCCACTTT CASSLEGQGAALHF TRBD1 TRBV7-8 NA TRBJ1-6
TGTGCCATCGCTGGCGCGCTTGCACCCGGGGAGCTGTTTTTT CAIAGALAPGELFF NA TRBV10-3 NA TRBJ2-2
TGCGCCAGCAGCCAAGATGGTCAGGGAGGGAATTCACCCCTCCACTTT CASSQDGQGGNSPLHF NA TRBV4-1 NA TRBJ1-6
TGCAGTGCTAGACCGGGTTGGGCCCAGGGGACAGATACGCAGTATTTT CSARPGWAQGTDTQYF NA TRBV20-1 many TRBJ2-3
TGTGCCAGCAGCCCAGGGGTCCGGGGGACCCAGTACTTC CASSPGVRGTQYF NA TRBV7-8 NA TRBJ2-5
TGTGCCTGCAGTGCGGGACTAGCGGGGTCGAATATAGATGAGCAGTTCTTC CACSAGLAGSNIDEQFF TRBD2 TRBV2 NA TRBJ2-1
TGTGCCATCAGTGGAGACAGGGACACTGAAGCTTTCTTT CAISGDRDTEAFF TRBD1 TRBV10-3 many TRBJ1-1
TGTGCCAGCAGCCCCAGGCAGGGGGCGGCGGAACTGTTTTTT CASSPRQGAAELFF TRBD1 TRBV12-3/TRBV12-4 many TRBJ1-4
TGTGCCGCGCGGGAACAGGGTAATCCACCCCTCCACTTT CAAREQGNPPLHF NA TRBV19 NA TRBJ1-6